This entry concerns a single T cell receptor beta chain. Germline V gene sequence: CDR1 SGDLS, CDR2 YYNGEE. Trimming left V 7 bases short and J 5 bases short, with 22 bases between. This CDR3 contains 15 residues. The sample is drawn from a study of blood T cell repertoires in COVID-19. At the level of the study: PBMCs, B-cell-depleted T cells, or T cells provided the cDNA or gDNA that made up the material.

Method: immunoSEQ multiplex PCR; TCRdb's copy keeps in-frame clones and lacks some. The sample has around 130,000 clones, approximately 89% seen once. Material for sequencing was peripheral blood. The chain has TRBV9 and TRBJ2-7; the D gene is possibly TRBD1 (6 bases). The source is a human donor in a cohort sampled during active COVID-19. DNA of the CDR3: TGTGCCAGCGGAAGGGACAATCTTCCCTTCGACGAGCAGTACTTC. This translates into CASGRDNLPFDEQYF.